This TCR beta chain was retrieved from a study of graft-versus-host responses after intestinal transplantation. About the research overall: Transplant recipients had multivisceral, liver-intestinal, or isolated intestinal grafts. Induction using anti-thymocyte globulin, followed by tacrolimus and steroids for two to four years, was given to all recipients.

Notes on the study in general: Allografts from individuals with graft-donor T cell macrochimerism displayed high graft-versus-host to host-versus-graft clonal ratios. GvH clones occurred in recipient marrow; some first appeared in ileum or blood.

This clone was detected only once. The antigen remains unidentified. The CDR3 sequence is 12 residues long. Germline CDR1 is LNHDA and CDR2 is SQIVND (reference sequence). The V and J ends lost 6 bases and 6 bases, in that order; junction bases with no gene match: 0. The protocol was immunoSEQ multiplex PCR, while the TCRdb copy is restricted to in-frame clones and leaves out a portion. The sample lists about 110,000 clones; roughly 93% were seen once. The chain employs TRBV19 and TRBJ2-1, with TRBD1 identical over 9 bases. The receptor was isolated from a human donor who was the organ donor for an intestinal transplant. The input for sequencing was unstimulated CD8+ T cells sorted from spleen or lymph node cells, taken before transplant. The chain's CDR3 is CASRTGGNEQFF. The CDR3 nucleotides read TGTGCCAGTAGGACAGGGGGCAATGAGCAGTTCTTC.